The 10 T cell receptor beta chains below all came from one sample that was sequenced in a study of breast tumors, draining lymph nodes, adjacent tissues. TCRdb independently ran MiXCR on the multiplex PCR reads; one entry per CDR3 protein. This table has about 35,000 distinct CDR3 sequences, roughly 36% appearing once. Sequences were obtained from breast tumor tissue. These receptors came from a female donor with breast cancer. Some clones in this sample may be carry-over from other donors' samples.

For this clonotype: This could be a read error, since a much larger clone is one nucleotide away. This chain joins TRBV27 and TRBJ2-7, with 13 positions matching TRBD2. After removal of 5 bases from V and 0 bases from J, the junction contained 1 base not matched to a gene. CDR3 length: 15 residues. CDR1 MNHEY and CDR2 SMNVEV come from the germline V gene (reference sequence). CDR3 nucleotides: TGTGCCAGCAGTACTAGCGGGAGGGCCTCCTACGAGCAGTACTTC. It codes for CASSTSGRASYEQYF.

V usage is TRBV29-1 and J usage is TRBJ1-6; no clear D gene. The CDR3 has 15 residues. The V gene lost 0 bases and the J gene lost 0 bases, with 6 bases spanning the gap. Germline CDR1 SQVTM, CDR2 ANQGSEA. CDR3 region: CSVEEQYSYNSPLHF. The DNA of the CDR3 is TGCAGCGTTGAAGAACAGTACTCCTATAATTCACCCCTCCACTTT. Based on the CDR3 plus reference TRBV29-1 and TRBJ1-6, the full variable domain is SAVISQKPSRDICQRGTSLTIQCQVDSQVTMMFWYRQQPGQSLTLIATANQGSEATYESGFVIDKFPISRPNLTFSTLTVSNMSPEDSSIYLCSVEEQYSYNSPLHFGNGTRLTVT.

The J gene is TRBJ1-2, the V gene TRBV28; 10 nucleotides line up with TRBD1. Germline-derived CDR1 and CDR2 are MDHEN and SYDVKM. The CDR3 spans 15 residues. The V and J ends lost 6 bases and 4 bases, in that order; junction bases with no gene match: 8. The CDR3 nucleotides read TGTGCCAGCAGGTTGACAGGGGGCGGCACCTATGGCTACACCTTC. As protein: CASRLTGGGTYGYTF.

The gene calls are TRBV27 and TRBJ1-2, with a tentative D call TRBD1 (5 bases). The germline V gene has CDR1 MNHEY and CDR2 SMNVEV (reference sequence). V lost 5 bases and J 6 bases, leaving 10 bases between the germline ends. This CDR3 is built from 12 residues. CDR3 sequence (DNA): TGTGCCAGCAGTGAGAGGGGCGATGGCTACACCTTC. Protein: CASSERGDGYTF.

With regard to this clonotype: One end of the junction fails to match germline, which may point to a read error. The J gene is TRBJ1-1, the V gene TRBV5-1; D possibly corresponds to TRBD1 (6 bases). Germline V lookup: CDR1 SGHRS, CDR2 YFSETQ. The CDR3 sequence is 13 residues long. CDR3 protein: CATRATGSAEAFF. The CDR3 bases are TGCGCCACACGGGCTACAGGGTCGGCTGAGGCTTTCTTT. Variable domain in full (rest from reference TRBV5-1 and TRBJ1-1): KAGVTQTPRYLIKTRGQQVTLSCSPISGHRSVSWYQQTPGQGLQFLFEYFSETQRNKGNFPGRFSGRQFSNSRSEMNVSTLELGDSALYLCATRATGSAEAFFGQGTRLTVV.

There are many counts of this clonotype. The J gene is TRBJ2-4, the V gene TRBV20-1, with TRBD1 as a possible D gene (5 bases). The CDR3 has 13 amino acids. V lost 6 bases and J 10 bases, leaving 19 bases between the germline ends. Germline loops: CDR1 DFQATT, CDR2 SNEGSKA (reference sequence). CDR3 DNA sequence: TGCAGTGCAGGACAAGGGTCATTCGGAATTCAGTACTTC. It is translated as CSAGQGSFGIQYF.

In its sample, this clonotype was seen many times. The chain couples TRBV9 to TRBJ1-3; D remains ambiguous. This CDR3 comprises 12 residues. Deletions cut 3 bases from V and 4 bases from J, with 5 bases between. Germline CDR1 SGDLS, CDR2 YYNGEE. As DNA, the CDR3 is TGTGCCAGCAGCGAATCAGGAAACACCATATATTTT. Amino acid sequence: CASSESGNTIYF.

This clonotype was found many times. The CDR3 loop reads CATSDLGQGTDTQYF. For the CDR3, the DNA is TGTGCCACCAGTGACCTGGGACAGGGGACAGATACGCAGTATTTT. The chain links TRBV24-1 to TRBJ2-3; 10 nucleotides match TRBD1. V dropped 4 bases and J dropped 3; count of bases not matched to a gene: 3. The germline V gene has CDR1 KGHDR and CDR2 SFDVKD. The CDR3 loop spans 15 amino acids.

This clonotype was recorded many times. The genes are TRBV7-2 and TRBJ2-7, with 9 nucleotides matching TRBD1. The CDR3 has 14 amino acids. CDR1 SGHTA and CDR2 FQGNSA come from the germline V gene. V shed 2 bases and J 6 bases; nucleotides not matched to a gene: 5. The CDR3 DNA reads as TGTGCCAGCAGCTTAATCGGGACAGGGATCGAGCAGTACTTC. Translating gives CASSLIGTGIEQYF.

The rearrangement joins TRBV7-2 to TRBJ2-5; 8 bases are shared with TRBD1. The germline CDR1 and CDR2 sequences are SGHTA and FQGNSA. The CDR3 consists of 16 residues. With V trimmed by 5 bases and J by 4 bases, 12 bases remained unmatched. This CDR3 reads CASSKVKGQGAETQYF. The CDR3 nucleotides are TGTGCCAGCAGCAAAGTTAAAGGTCAGGGGGCAGAGACCCAGTACTTC.